Presented here are 5 T cell receptor beta chains from one specimen sequenced in a study of blood T cell repertoires in COVID-19. Measured with immunoSEQ multiplex PCR; TCRdb has only the in-frame clones, and not every one. The sample consists of approximately 50,000 clones, 60% to 80% of them appearing once. Sequencing input: PBMCs or T cells enriched from blood (not recorded which). The source of these receptors is a woman between 45 and 65 years old with acute COVID-19.

The gene calls are TRBV7-9 and TRBJ1-3; 8 bases align to TRBD1. Germline CDR1 and CDR2: SEHNR and FQNEAQ (reference sequence). V gave up 6 bases and J gave up 0 bases; unmatched junction bases: 10. The CDR3 totals 17 residues. The DNA for the CDR3 is TGTGCCAGCAGGTCGACAGGGGACCCCACCTCTGGAAACACCATATATTTT. Protein product: CASRSTGDPTSGNTIYF.

The rearrangement uses TRBV6-4 and TRBJ1-6, with D tentatively TRBD1 (5 bases). Germline V CDR1 and CDR2: MRHNA, SNTAGT. The CDR3 runs 17 residues. Between the trimmed V and J ends, which lost 3 bases and 0 bases, there was a span of 12 bases. This CDR3 reads CASSEVGGSSYNSPLHF. The CDR3 DNA sequence: TGTGCCAGCAGTGAGGTTGGGGGGAGCTCCTATAATTCACCCCTCCACTTT.

This chain links TRBV3-1 (or the pseudogene TRBV3-2) with TRBJ2-1; weak D call: TRBD1 (6 bases). V was shortened by 1 base and J by 4 bases, with 11 bases between the two germline ends. Germline values: CDR1 LGHDT, CDR2 YNNKEL (reference sequence). The CDR3 spans 15 residues. Here the CDR3 reads CASSQAQGGYNEQFF. DNA for the CDR3: TGTGCCAGCAGCCAAGCACAGGGCGGGTACAATGAGCAGTTCTTC.

The chain carries TRBV11-3 and TRBJ2-1, with 7 bases matching TRBD2. The CDR3 length is 18 residues. Per the germline V gene, CDR1 is SGHNT and CDR2 is YENEEA. Unmatched junction bases numbered 8, after V lost 0 bases and J lost 0 bases. The CDR3 sequence: CASSLDLTSESSYNEQFF. For the CDR3, the DNA is TGTGCCAGCAGCTTAGATCTAACTAGCGAGAGCTCCTACAATGAGCAGTTCTTC.

This clone was seen more than once but under ten times. The rearrangement joins TRBV28 to TRBJ1-6; TRBD1 aligns across 8 bases. V gave up 4 bases and J gave up 1 base; unmatched junction bases: 6. This CDR3 region has 17 residues. Per germline, CDR1 MDHEN and CDR2 SYDVKM. The CDR3 loop is CASSSIDRGSYNSPLHF. The CDR3 region has the DNA TGTGCCAGCAGTTCCATAGACAGGGGTTCCTATAATTCACCCCTCCACTTT.